This T cell receptor beta chain was retrieved from a study of regulatory T cells in long-lasting Graves disease (dated by TCRdb to the early 2020s). For context, the study as a whole: Patients with newly diagnosed Graves' disease had been on antithyroid drugs for under 3 months. This study used TCR sequencing and RNA sequencing of peripheral blood to compare persistent Graves' disease patients against newly diagnosed Graves' disease patients. The study was conducted in China and was registered as a clinical trial. A total of some 33 samples were covered by TCR sequencing, comprising roughly 13 persistent and around 20 newly diagnosed Graves' disease patients.

Findings and caveats that apply to the study as a whole: Only the TCR beta chain was sequenced and analyzed. Persistent Graves' disease patients showed lower TCR Shannon entropy and fewer highly expanded clones than newly diagnosed patients, suggesting clonal expansion. Because the primary lesion, thyroid tissue, could not be accessed, the study looked at peripheral blood alone. Preferential use of TRBV28, TRBJ1-2 and TRBJ2-5 was observed in persistent disease, whereas TRBV20-1 and TRBJ2-1 were favored in newly diagnosed disease. The small sample size was acknowledged by the authors as a limitation that may reduce accuracy. More public clonotypes were shared among persistent patients (around 2,600) than among newly diagnosed patients (approximately 1,000).

The library was produced with multiplex PCR. Sequencer: Illumina HiSeq 4000. To build TCR beta libraries, CDR3 regions were amplified by Arm-PCR using iRepertoire HTBI primers. Gel purification was performed on PCR products prior to sequencing. The authors' pipeline ran thus. Gene usage analysis of CDR3 amino acid clonotypes relied on the 60 to 65 TRBV and 13 to 15 TRBJ segments identified across samples. COPE and FqMerger were used to merge the filtered high-quality paired reads into contigs. BLAST was used to align contigs to IMGT TRBV, TRBD and TRBJ reference genes, with CDR3 defined following IMGT. Clonotypes above 0.1% frequency were classified as highly expanded clones. Repertoire diversity was measured by Shannon entropy, and V-J evenness by the Gini coefficient. Clonotypes shared by more than one individual were considered public. TCRdb redid the processing of the public reads, applying fastp at Q25 and MiXCR, and retained in-frame beta chains. Each record represents a unique CDR3 protein, reported with the most common genes and DNA among its rows. The V and J calls reflect TCRdb's pipeline rather than the authors' work. Within this sample are under 500,000 distinct CDR3 sequences, with around 17% of them counted one time only. The ten largest clones add up to around 10% of the sample.

The time point label corresponds to: newly diagnosed GD, antithyroid drugs for less than 3 months. RNA was extracted from PBMCs in TRIzol for both TCR sequencing and RNA sequencing. Graves' disease was diagnosed according to American Thyroid Association guidelines. Recruitment of patients was carried out at an endocrinology department in Xi'an, China. Each patient gave roughly 10 milliliters of peripheral blood, collected in an EDTA anticoagulant tube. PBMCs were isolated by Ficoll Paque Plus density gradient separation without further T cell sorting. An Agilent 2100 Bioanalyzer and agarose gel were used to assess RNA quality, and a NanoDrop 2000 was used to measure RNA concentration. With respect to this clonotype: Its antigen has not been determined. No base quality values were provided; no much bigger clone lies one nucleotide off.

Here V drops 7 bases and J drops 0 bases, and the junction holds 9 bases not matched to any gene. Including cysteine and phenylalanine, the CDR3 has 17 amino acids. Only the CDR3 portion is preserved as DNA: 51 bases, with reading frame beginning at the first base. The germline V gene provides CDR1 SNHLY and CDR2 FYNNEI. This sample was also put to use in a study of T cells in Graves' hyperthyroidism and ophthalmopathy. The second study reports: Stable Graves' hyperthyroidism was defined as the absence of progression to ophthalmopathy over 18 months of follow-up. Hyperthyroidism patients were newly diagnosed, with disease duration under 2 months, and aged 18 to 65 years. Exclusion was applied to patients with uncontrolled infections, other autoimmune diseases, pregnancy or lactation. Diagnoses relied on clinical symptoms, serum thyroxine and TRAb, thyroid ultrasound and orbital computed tomography. For the first round of RT-PCR on the TCR CDR3, the HTBI primer set was used together with the Qiagen OneStep RT-PCR kit. Most expanded thyroid clonotypes (frequency above 0.001) were also detected in blood, a finding suggesting that blood repertoires may reflect thyroid immune responses. Ophthalmopathy was separated from stable hyperthyroidism by a 13 V-J signature model, with about 88% sensitivity and roughly 84% specificity obtained in cross-validation and 80%/75% obtained in testing. In validation, the model predicted progression to ophthalmopathy a median of roughly 6.5 months before onset, with over 55% sensitivity and roughly 79% specificity. To identify TCR V-J signatures that set the groups apart, the researchers used a discovery cohort of 90 to 100 patients, made up of some 41 with Graves' ophthalmopathy and 57 with stable Graves' hyperthyroidism. Prospective prediction of ophthalmopathy was tested in an independent validation cohort of some 20 hyperthyroidism patients and 15 to 17 patients who later progressed to ophthalmopathy. The roughly 100 discovery patients were divided at random into training and test sets in a 7:3 ratio. In six Graves' hyperthyroidism patients, the study also compared T-cell repertoires from thyroid tissue with T-cell repertoires from blood. After sampling, hyperthyroidism patients received methimazole starting at 30 mg daily, and ophthalmopathy patients received high-dose intravenous methylprednisolone. Libraries were constructed in a second round of multiplex PCR, after which size selection and purification were carried out. Paired-end sequencing of the libraries was performed with 100 bp reads on an Illumina HiSeq2000. SOAPnuke was used to process the raw data, removing reads that contained adapters or uncalled bases, had a mean Phred below 15, or lacked an exact match to the constant primer or identifier. High-quality paired reads were merged using COPE v1.2.5, and each unique nucleotide sequence was defined as a clonotype. MiTCR v1.1 was used to align the clonotypes against IMGT TRBV, TRBD and TRBJ reference segments. Only V-J combinations with frequency above 0.0001, covering 99% to 99.2% of repertoires, were analysed. A TCS score was defined as the ratio between F50 (clonal expansion) and ExV (chaos), using BLOSUM62-based TCRdist between CDR3 peptides within each V-J. Welch's t-statistics and random forest reduced around 550 V-J features to 10 to 15, which were used in a naive Bayes classifier (R e1071). Sample size was not statistically predetermined, and investigators were not blinded to group allocation. TCR Vbeta CDR3 sequencing of 120 to 150 peripheral blood samples (roughly 41 ophthalmopathy, 75 or so hyperthyroidism and approximately 17 progressor patients) is reported in the paper.

The chain couples TRBV2 to TRBJ2-1, and 10 bases in between align with TRBD2. The receptor comes from a woman aged 25 to 39 with Graves disease. Donor details come from another sample of the same person, matched by shared clones. The sample here was peripheral blood mononuclear cells (PBMCs), taken at new diagnosis, from a patient treated with antithyroid drugs. In nucleotides, the sequence is TGTGCCAGCACTGTCGCTAGCGGGAGCCACTCCTACAATGAGCAGTTCTTC. This yields the protein CASTVASGSHSYNEQFF.